This T cell receptor beta chain is from a study of blood T cells in healthy people across ages. CDR1 and CDR2 from the germline V gene are MGHDK and SYGVNS. The CDR3 is 14 amino acids. V was shortened by 2 bases and J by 8 bases, with 13 bases between the two germline ends. Primers used in a second PCR of roughly 6 to 11 cycles were a sample-barcoded 5' primer and a J-beta primer mix. TCRdb reanalysed the 5' RACE reads using MiXCR and keeps one entry per CDR3 protein. Of a few hundred thousand distinct CDR3 sequences listed, 45% to 60% are singletons. This clonotype came up once. Specimen: blood. The V gene is TRBV25-1, the J gene TRBJ2-1, with D tentatively TRBD1 or TRBD2 (5 bases each). This clonotype originated in a man between 60 and 70 years old in good health. CDR3 coding DNA: TGTGCCAGCAGTGAACCGGGACCCCACGATGAGCAGTTCTTC. It specifies CASSEPGPHDEQFF.